This is a list of T cell receptor beta chains from one sample in a study of patients and donors after allogeneic stem cell transplantation. TCRdb re-analysed the RT-PCR reads in MiXCR, keeping a single row per CDR3 protein. The sample lists 200,000 to 250,000 distinct CDR3 sequences; around 14% were seen once. What was sequenced was blood, either unsorted or a sorted T cell fraction (not recorded which). The origin of the receptors is a human donor who was either an allogeneic HSCT recipient or a stem cell or donor lymphocyte infusion donor (not recorded which). It is not recorded whose cells these are; they may come from a transplant donor. Each CDR3 is given with its conserved first and last residue. Each record gives: D gene, V gene, CDR3 protein. D genes are given only for firm matches.

TRBD2 TRBV29-1 CSVEPGGGDTQYF
- TRBV10-1 CASNRADGNTIYF
- TRBV4-3 CASSQLTGSLEEQYF
- TRBV6-2/TRBV6-3 CASSETWVGGEQYF
- TRBV11-2 CASSSLRGSLAKNIQYF
TRBD1 TRBV4-2 CASSQEGQGYGYTF
- TRBV5-1 CASSLKRETQYF
- TRBV10-3 CAISTGLLNNEQFF
- TRBV19 CASTEYRNTEAFF
- TRBV4-2 CASSQSLVRAHEQFF
TRBD2 TRBV20-1 CSARGGAGVGDTQYF